Following are 14 T cell receptor beta chains from one sample sequenced in a study of cytomegalovirus exposure and HLA in healthy donors. With 60 Vbeta and 13 Jbeta primers, the PCR was carried out. Here immunoSEQ multiplex PCR was the method, and the copy in TCRdb shows in-frame clones only, minus some. This sample carries about 120,000 clones, approximately 80% of them seen once, and the ten largest clones take about 10%. The sample consisted of PBMCs. Receptors were obtained from a female donor in good health and CMV-seropositive.

DNA for the CDR3: TGTGCCAGCAGCTACAATCTGGGGCCCTACGAGCAGTACTTC. Translation gives CASSYNLGPYEQYF. The chain links TRBV28 to TRBJ2-7, with D tentatively TRBD1 (5 bases). CDR3 length: 14 residues. Deletions cut 6 bases from V and 2 bases from J, with 14 bases between. Per germline, CDR1 MDHEN and CDR2 SYDVKM.

The chain has TRBV19 and TRBJ2-7; TRBD1 is a possible D gene (5 bases). CDR3 length: 11 residues. Per germline, CDR1 LNHDA and CDR2 SQIVND (reference sequence). The V gene lost 8 bases and the J gene lost 6 bases, with 11 bases spanning the gap. CDR3 sequence: CASSIGVEQYF. Here the CDR3 DNA reads TGTGCCAGTTCAATAGGGGTCGAGCAGTACTTC. Complete variable domain (other parts from reference TRBV19 and TRBJ2-7): DGGITQSPKYLFRKEGQNVTLSCEQNLNHDAMYWYRQDPGQGLRLIYYSQIVNDFQKGDIAEGYSVSREKKESFPLTVTSAQKNPTAFYLCASSIGVEQYFGPGTRLTVT.

The V and J genes are TRBV29-1 and TRBJ2-7; 9 bases are a match to TRBD1. The J segment lost 0 bases and the V segment lost 6 bases, leaving 6 bases of the junction unmatched. The CDR3 spans 14 residues. Germline CDR1 is SQVTM and CDR2 is ANQGSEA. CDR3 sequence reads: CSVKDRGLSYEQYF. The DNA of the CDR3 is TGCAGCGTCAAGGACAGGGGTCTCTCCTACGAGCAGTACTTC.

The chain uses TRBV14 and TRBJ1-1, with 7 bases lining up with TRBD1. CDR1 and CDR2 from the germline V gene are SGHDN and FVKESK. The junction had 6 bases not matched to a gene; V was cut back by 1 base and J by 1 base. There are 16 residues in the CDR3. CDR3 in amino acids: CASSQGLAGGNTEAFF. CDR3 bases: TGTGCCAGCAGCCAAGGTCTGGCAGGGGGGAACACTGAAGCTTTCTTT.

The V gene is TRBV28, the J gene TRBJ1-4; TRBD1 aligns across 7 bases. The CDR3 loop spans 14 amino acids. V was pared by 7 bases and J by 8 bases, with 10 bases of the junction left unmatched. Germline assignment: CDR1 MDHEN and CDR2 SYDVKM. Written as DNA, the CDR3 is TGTGCCAGCACCTCACCCGGGACAGTCGAAAAACTGTTTTTT. As protein: CASTSPGTVEKLFF.

V and J are TRBV27 and TRBJ1-2, with D tentatively TRBD1 (6 bases). This CDR3 region has 13 residues. Germline V gene sequence: CDR1 MNHEY, CDR2 SMNVEV (reference sequence). The V gene lost 9 bases and the J gene lost 4 bases, with 15 bases spanning the gap. The CDR3 DNA is TGTGCCAGTTCAGGGGCACTAGGCTATGGCTACACCTTC. Translated: CASSGALGYGYTF.

The chain has TRBV30 and TRBJ2-7; 7 nucleotides line up with TRBD1. Trimming removed 0 bases from V and 7 bases from J; junction bases left unmatched: 9. In germline, CDR1 is GTSNPN, CDR2 SVGIG (reference sequence). There are 14 residues in the CDR3. The CDR3 spells CAWSVWQGEREQYF. Written as DNA, the CDR3 is TGTGCCTGGAGTGTATGGCAGGGGGAAAGGGAGCAGTACTTC.

V is TRBV19 and J is TRBJ2-7, with D perhaps matching TRBD2 (6 bases). The CDR3 is 14 residues long. CDR1 is LNHDA, CDR2 SQIVND, per germline (reference sequence). V was pared by 5 bases and J by 2 bases, with 13 bases between. This CDR3 is CASSQTLATYEQYF. The CDR3 nucleotides are TGTGCCAGTAGTCAAACTCTAGCGACCTACGAGCAGTACTTC. The full variable domain, completed using reference TRBV19 and TRBJ2-7, is DGGITQSPKYLFRKEGQNVTLSCEQNLNHDAMYWYRQDPGQGLRLIYYSQIVNDFQKGDIAEGYSVSREKKESFPLTVTSAQKNPTAFYLCASSQTLATYEQYFGPGTRLTVT.

This clone was seen more than once but under ten times. The chain uses TRBV10-1 and TRBJ2-2; D unresolved. V lost 4 bases and J lost 4, with 7 bases in between. Germline CDR1 and CDR2: WNHNN and SYGVQD (reference sequence). The CDR3 sequence is 13 residues long. The CDR3 here is CASSGHFTGELFF. CDR3 bases: TGCGCCAGCAGTGGACACTTCACCGGGGAGCTGTTTTTT.

This chain connects TRBV10-2 to TRBJ1-5, with 9 bases identical to TRBD1. The germline V gene has CDR1 WSHSY and CDR2 SAAADI. V dropped 4 bases and J dropped 6; count of bases not matched to a gene: 10. The CDR3 contains 16 residues. The DNA for the CDR3 is TGCGCCAGCAGTGGGACAGGGGTTGGTGTCGGTCAGCCCCAGCATTTT. Translation gives CASSGTGVGVGQPQHF.

This chain links TRBV7-9 with TRBJ1-1; no clear D gene. Per germline, CDR1 SEHNR and CDR2 FQNEAQ (reference sequence). The length of the CDR3 is 18 residues. The V end lost 0 bases, the J end lost 4 bases, and 21 bases lay between the germline ends. The CDR3 DNA is TGTGCCAGCAGCTTAGCTTCGGCTGCAGTCTGGCGCGGCACTGAAGCTTTCTTT. Protein: CASSLASAAVWRGTEAFF.

As to this clone: At one of its ends the junction is not consistent with the germline gene, which may arise from a read error. CDR3 protein: CASSLESRSYGQYF. CDR3 DNA sequence: TGCGCCAGCAGCTTGGAGTCCAGGTCCTACGGGCAGTACTTC. This chain uses TRBV5-1 with TRBJ2-7, with no clear D. CDR3 length: 14 residues. CDR1 and CDR2 from the germline V gene are SGHRS and YFSETQ.

This clone showed up just a few times. The gene calls are TRBV19 and TRBJ1-2, with TRBD1 matching over 9 bases. Per the germline V gene, CDR1 is LNHDA and CDR2 is SQIVND (reference sequence). V shed 6 bases, J shed 3 bases, and the junction held 8 bases outside the gene matches. The CDR3 is 15 residues long. The CDR3 sequence is CASSLQQGAYYGYTF. The CDR3 DNA is TGTGCCAGTAGCCTTCAACAGGGGGCTTACTATGGCTACACCTTC.

The chain carries TRBV18 and TRBJ1-1; 7 positions match TRBD1. The V segment lost 2 bases and the J segment 6 bases; nucleotides outside the gene matches: 6. Germline V gene data show CDR1 as KGHSH and CDR2 as LQKENI. This CDR3 is 14 amino acids long. The CDR3 region has the DNA TGTGCCAGCTCACCAGTACAGGGGATCGCTGAAGCTTTCTTT. Its protein is CASSPVQGIAEAFF.